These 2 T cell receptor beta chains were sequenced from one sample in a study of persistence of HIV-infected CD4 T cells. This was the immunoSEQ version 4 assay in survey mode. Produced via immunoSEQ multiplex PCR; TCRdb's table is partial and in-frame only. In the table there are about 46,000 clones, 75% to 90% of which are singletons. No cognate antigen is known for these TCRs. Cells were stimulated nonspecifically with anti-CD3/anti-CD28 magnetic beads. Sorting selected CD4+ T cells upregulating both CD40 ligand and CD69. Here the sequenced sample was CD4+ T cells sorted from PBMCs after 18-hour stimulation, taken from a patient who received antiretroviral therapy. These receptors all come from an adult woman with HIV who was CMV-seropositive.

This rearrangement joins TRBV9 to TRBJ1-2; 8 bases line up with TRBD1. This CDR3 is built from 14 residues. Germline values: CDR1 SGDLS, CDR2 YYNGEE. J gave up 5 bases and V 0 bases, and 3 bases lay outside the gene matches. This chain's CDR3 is CASSVEDRAYGYTF. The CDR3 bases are TGTGCCAGCAGCGTAGAGGACAGGGCGTATGGCTACACCTTC.

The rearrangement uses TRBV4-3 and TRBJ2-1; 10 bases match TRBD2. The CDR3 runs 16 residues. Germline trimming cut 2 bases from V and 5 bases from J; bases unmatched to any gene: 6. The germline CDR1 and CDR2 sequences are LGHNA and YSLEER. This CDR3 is CASSQRSGGENNEQFF. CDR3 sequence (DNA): TGCGCCAGCAGCCAACGAAGCGGGGGGGAAAACAATGAGCAGTTCTTC.